A selection of T cell receptor beta chains follows, all from one sample in a study of shared T cell receptors in the human thymus. Sequencing used immunoSEQ multiplex PCR; TCRdb keeps in-frame clones, though not all of them. Of some 760,000 clones detected, 80% to 90% appear once; the ten largest clones hold roughly 0.01%. These data are also associated with another study on human thymus T cells.

Material for sequencing was thymocytes. These receptor sequences come from a girl under two years old with a congenital heart defect. Each CDR3 is given with its conserved first and last residue. A D gene is named only where the DNA matches it firmly. Not all rows give a size; the values are once, few, many and, for expanded clones, a class.

V gene,D gene,J gene,clone size,CDR3 DNA,CDR3 protein
TRBV7-2,NA,TRBJ1-2,NA,TGTGCCAGCAGCCAGACGGGGGTGGGCTATGGCTACACCTTC,CASSQTGVGYGYTF
TRBV20-1,TRBD1,TRBJ2-3,NA,TGCAGTGCTGGGACAGTAACGCAGTATTTT,CSAGTVTQYF
TRBV5-6,NA,TRBJ1-2,once,TGTGCCAGCAGCTTACTCTATGGCTACACCTTC,CASSLLYGYTF
TRBV2,NA,TRBJ2-7,NA,TGTGCCAGCAGTGCCTTTGGGGGCCTACTGCTACACGAGCAGTACTTC,CASSAFGGLLLHEQYF
TRBV6-1,TRBD1,TRBJ1-5,NA,TGTGCCAGCAGTGGGACAGGGAGATTCCACTATAGCAATCAGCCCCAGCATTTT,CASSGTGRFHYSNQPQHF
TRBV27,NA,TRBJ2-7,NA,TGTGCCAGCAGCAATCGACAGGTAGACGAGCAGTACTTC,CASSNRQVDEQYF
TRBV5-3,NA,TRBJ1-6,NA,TGTGCCAGAAAAACCGAGGCCAGGTGGCGCAGGGATAATTCACCCCTCCACTTT,CARKTEARWRRDNSPLHF
TRBV7-6,NA,TRBJ1-2,NA,TGTGCCAGCAGCCGAGGACCGGGGGACTATGGCTACACCTTC,CASSRGPGDYGYTF
TRBV4-1,NA,TRBJ1-4,NA,TGCGCCAGCAGCTCTCAATACAGTCCAGTAAAGGAAAAACTGTTTTTT,CASSSQYSPVKEKLFF
TRBV5-4,TRBD1,TRBJ2-7,NA,TGTGCCAGCAGCTTGAGCTACGGGACAGGGGGATTCTCCTACGAGCAGTACTTC,CASSLSYGTGGFSYEQYF
TRBV6-1,NA,TRBJ2-7,NA,TGTGCCAGCAGTGCCCTCATCGGGGGGCTCCCCTTATACGAGCAGTACTTC,CASSALIGGLPLYEQYF
TRBV6-6,NA,TRBJ1-4,NA,TGTGCCAGCAGTCACGGGGGGCTGCGGGATGAAAAACTGTTTTTT,CASSHGGLRDEKLFF
TRBV2,TRBD1,TRBJ1-3,once,TGTGCCAGCAACAGGGGGGGCATTCTGAGCTCTGGAAACACCATATATTTT,CASNRGGILSSGNTIYF
TRBV5-5,TRBD1,TRBJ1-2,NA,TGTGCCAGCAGCTATTTGGAGGGGGCCCTCTATGGCTACACCTTC,CASSYLEGALYGYTF
TRBV4-1,NA,TRBJ1-1,NA,TGCGCCAGCAGCCAGGGAAGGGGGGGGAACACTGAAGCTTTCTTT,CASSQGRGGNTEAFF
TRBV7-2,NA,TRBJ1-1,NA,TGTGCCAGCAGCTTAGGATGGGGCAGACCTACTGAAGCTTTCTTT,CASSLGWGRPTEAFF
TRBV6-1,NA,TRBJ1-2,NA,TGTGCCAGCAGTGAAGAGGGCAGGGTCTACACCTTC,CASSEEGRVYTF
TRBV27,NA,TRBJ1-3,NA,TGTGCCAGCAAAACAGGGAAGGGAACTGGAAACACCATATATTTT,CASKTGKGTGNTIYF
TRBV14,NA,TRBJ1-2,NA,TGTGCCAGCAGCCCCACTATCGGGTTTGACGGGAGCTATGGCTACACCTTC,CASSPTIGFDGSYGYTF
TRBV25-1,NA,TRBJ1-2,NA,TGTGCCAGCAGTGGGCATGGCCACCCGACAGGTTCCTACTATGGCTACACCTTC,CASSGHGHPTGSYYGYTF
TRBV28,TRBD1,TRBJ1-2,NA,TGTGCCAGCAGAACCGGGACAGGGGGCAATGGGTATGGCTACACCTTC,CASRTGTGGNGYGYTF
TRBV12-5,TRBD2,TRBJ2-1,NA,TGTGCTAGCGGACTAGCGGGGCTTTACAATGAGCAGTTCTTC,CASGLAGLYNEQFF
TRBV5-4,TRBD1,TRBJ2-7,NA,TGTGCCAGCAGCTTGTGTAGTGGGGACAGGGGTTCGTACGAGCAGTACTTC,CASSLCSGDRGSYEQYF
TRBV9,TRBD1,TRBJ1-6,NA,TGTGCCAGCACCGGACAGGGGACAGGCTCACCCCTCCACTTT,CASTGQGTGSPLHF
TRBV19,NA,TRBJ2-5,NA,TGTGCCAGTAGTATCGGGGAGGGGGAAAGTAAACAAGAGACCCAGTACTTC,CASSIGEGESKQETQYF
TRBV5-6,TRBD1,TRBJ1-2,NA,TGTGCCAGCAGCTACGGGACAGGGGGGTATGGCTACACCTTC,CASSYGTGGYGYTF
TRBV6-1,NA,TRBJ1-5,few,TGTGCCAGCAGTGAAATCGGGGGGAGCAATCAGCCCCAGCATTTT,CASSEIGGSNQPQHF
TRBV5-4,NA,TRBJ2-5,NA,TGTGCAATACAGGGCTTCTCTGGGACCCAGTACTTC,CAIQGFSGTQYF
TRBV15,TRBD1,TRBJ1-4,NA,TGTGCCACCAGCAGAGATCCCAACCGAAGCGACAGGGGAGGGGAAAAACTGTTTTTT,CATSRDPNRSDRGGEKLFF
TRBV27,TRBD2,TRBJ2-3,NA,TGTGCCAGCAGCCCCGGGGGGGGCGAGGGGAAAACGACAGATACGCAGTATTTT,CASSPGGGEGKTTDTQYF
TRBV9,NA,TRBJ1-6,NA,TGTGCCAGCAGCACCCCCAGCGGGGGGATTAATTCACCCCTCCACTTT,CASSTPSGGINSPLHF
TRBV2,NA,TRBJ2-7,NA,TGTGCCAGCAGTGGGGGATGGGGCAGTTCCTACGAGCAGTACTTC,CASSGGWGSSYEQYF
TRBV11-2,NA,TRBJ1-5,NA,TGTGCCAGCAGCTTAGAGAGAGGAAGTGATCAGCCCCAGCATTTT,CASSLERGSDQPQHF
TRBV4-3,TRBD1,TRBJ1-4,once,TGCGCCAGCAGCCATCCCCACCTACAGGGGATTGAAAAACTGTTTTTT,CASSHPHLQGIEKLFF
TRBV6-6,NA,TRBJ1-2,NA,TGTGCCAGCAGTTGGAGGACAGAGGGAGGCTACACCTTC,CASSWRTEGGYTF
TRBV7-2,NA,TRBJ1-2,NA,TGTGCCAGCAGCTTCCAAATATGGGGGCGGAACTATGGCTACACCTTC,CASSFQIWGRNYGYTF
TRBV5-6,TRBD1,TRBJ2-7,NA,TGTGCCAGCAAAGGGACAGGGGGTTCCTACGAGCAGTACTTC,CASKGTGGSYEQYF
TRBV7-2,TRBD1,TRBJ1-2,NA,TGTGCCAGCAGCCCCCGGACGGGACAGGGGGCTTATGGCTACACCTTC,CASSPRTGQGAYGYTF
TRBV4-3,NA,TRBJ2-7,few,TGCGCCAGCAGCCAAGATCTTTCGGCAGCGCTGAGGTACGAGCAGTACTTC,CASSQDLSAALRYEQYF
TRBV15,TRBD1,TRBJ2-2,NA,TGTGCCACCAGCAGACCCTGTTCGGGACAGGGGTCTTCCCCTCCTAACACCGGGGAGCTGTTTTTT,CATSRPCSGQGSSPPNTGELFF
TRBV14,NA,TRBJ1-1,NA,TGTGCCAGCAGCACCAGGGGGAACACTGAAGCTTTCTTT,CASSTRGNTEAFF
TRBV5-1,TRBD1,TRBJ1-1,NA,TGCGCCAGCAGCGGGGGGGGGAGCAGGGGGCCAGGTGAAGCTTTCTTT,CASSGGGSRGPGEAFF
TRBV6-5,NA,TRBJ1-5,NA,TGTGCCAGCAGCCACACAGGTAATCAGCCCCAGCATTTT,CASSHTGNQPQHF
TRBV11-2,NA,TRBJ1-1,NA,TGTGCCAGCAGCTTAAATCCCCCCTACAGGGAGCTAAGGACTGAAGCTTTCTTT,CASSLNPPYRELRTEAFF
TRBV9,TRBD1,TRBJ1-2,NA,TGTGCCAGCAGCGTAGACAGGGGAACTAACTATGGCTACACCTTC,CASSVDRGTNYGYTF
TRBV5-1,NA,TRBJ1-5,NA,TGCGCCAGCAGCTTGGCGGGGATGGGCAATCAGCCCCAGCATTTT,CASSLAGMGNQPQHF
TRBV11-2,TRBD1,TRBJ1-6,NA,TGTGCCAGCAGCCATCGGACAGGTGGGAATTCACCCCTCCACTTT,CASSHRTGGNSPLHF
TRBV2,NA,TRBJ1-1,once,TGTGCCAGCAGTTGCGGACAGTCCACTGAAGCTTTCTTT,CASSCGQSTEAFF
TRBV4-2,TRBD2,TRBJ2-4,NA,TGTGCCAGCAGCCAAGATTGGACTAGCGGGGGAAACATTCAGTACTTC,CASSQDWTSGGNIQYF
TRBV7-7,TRBD1,TRBJ2-3,NA,TGTGCTAGCAGCGTACCGGGACAGGTATTCGCAGATACGCAGTATTTT,CASSVPGQVFADTQYF
TRBV27,NA,TRBJ1-5,NA,TGTGCCAGCAGTTTACGGCCACGGGGCAATCAGCCCCAGCATTTT,CASSLRPRGNQPQHF
TRBV9,NA,TRBJ2-7,NA,TGTGCCAGCAGCCCCGTCTCCGTGGGGGGCGAGCAGTACTTC,CASSPVSVGGEQYF
TRBV14,TRBD1,TRBJ1-1,once,TGTGCCAGCAGCCTCGACAGGGTGAACACTGAAGCTTTCTTT,CASSLDRVNTEAFF
TRBV28,NA,TRBJ1-3,NA,TGTGCCAGCAGTTTCGGACTACTGGACTGTCTCTCTGGAAACACCATATATTTT,CASSFGLLDCLSGNTIYF
TRBV5-1,TRBD2,TRBJ2-5,NA,TGCGCCAGCAGCTTGTACCCCTACTGGCGGGGGTTGGAGACCCAGTACTTC,CASSLYPYWRGLETQYF
TRBV4-1,TRBD1,TRBJ2-7,NA,TGCGCCAGCAGCCAAGACCCCGGGACAGGAGCTACCTACGAGCAGTACTTC,CASSQDPGTGATYEQYF
TRBV19,NA,TRBJ2-3,NA,TGTGCCAGTAGTATGAGCGGGTGGCGGACCCCCACAGATACGCAGTATTTT,CASSMSGWRTPTDTQYF
TRBV5-4,NA,TRBJ1-2,NA,TGTGCCAGCAGCTTGGAGGACGGACTTCAATATGGCTACACCTTC,CASSLEDGLQYGYTF
TRBV7-2,TRBD1,TRBJ1-6,NA,TGTGCCAGCAACCGGCCGGGACAGTATAATTCACCCCTCCACTTT,CASNRPGQYNSPLHF
TRBV2,TRBD1,TRBJ2-7,NA,TGTGCCAGCACCGTGACAGGGAGTAGGCAGTACTTC,CASTVTGSRQYF